The source of this T cell receptor beta chain is a study of prognosis after radiotherapy for stage I lung cancer. Study-wide background: No patient had concurrent therapy with stereotactic body radiotherapy.

The TCR beta CDR3 region was amplified from genomic DNA, with two rounds of multiplex PCR being used for the amplification. Each TRBV and TRBJ gene had its own primer in the first PCR round. MiXCR, applied by TCRdb to the multiplex PCR reads, yields one record per CDR3 protein. The sample contains 25,000 to 30,000 distinct CDR3 sequences, roughly 31% of which appear only once. As to this clonotype: The antigen remains unidentified. This sequence is one base from a far larger clone and is likely a read error.

Overall study findings and caveats: Differential TRBV and TRBJ gene usage was reported between patients with metastases and patients without them. After stereotactic body radiation therapy, median unique TCR clones were 6,000 to 7,500, down from over 8,500.

This specimen was PBMCs, taken before or after stereotactic body radiation therapy (not recorded which). The clonotype was recovered from a donor aged 50 or older with non-small cell lung cancer.

This CDR3 reads CASSYSGRAADEQFF. In DNA, the CDR3 is TGTGCCAGCAGTTACTCGGGACGTGCTGCGGATGAGCAGTTCTTC. The gene calls are TRBV6-4 and TRBJ2-1; D may correspond to TRBD1 or TRBD2 (5 bases each). Germline V gene sequence: CDR1 MRHNA, CDR2 SNTAGT. The CDR3 contains 15 residues.